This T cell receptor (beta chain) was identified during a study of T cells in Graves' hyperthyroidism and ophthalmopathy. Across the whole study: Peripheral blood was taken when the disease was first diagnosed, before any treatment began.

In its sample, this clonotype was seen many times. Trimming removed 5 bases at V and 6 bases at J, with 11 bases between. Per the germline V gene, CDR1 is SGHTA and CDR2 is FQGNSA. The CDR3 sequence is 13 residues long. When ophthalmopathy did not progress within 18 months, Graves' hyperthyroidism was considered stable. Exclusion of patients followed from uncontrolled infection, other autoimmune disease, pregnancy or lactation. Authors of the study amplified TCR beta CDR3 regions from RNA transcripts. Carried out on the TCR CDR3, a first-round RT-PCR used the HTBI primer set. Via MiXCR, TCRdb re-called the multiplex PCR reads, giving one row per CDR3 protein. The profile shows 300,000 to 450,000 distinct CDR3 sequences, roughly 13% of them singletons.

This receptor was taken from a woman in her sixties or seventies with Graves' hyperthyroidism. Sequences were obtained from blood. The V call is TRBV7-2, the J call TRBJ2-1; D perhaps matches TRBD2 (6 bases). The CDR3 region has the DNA TGTGCCAGCAGCCGGGGACTCCTCAATGAGCAGTTCTTC. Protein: CASSRGLLNEQFF.